Included here is one T cell receptor (beta chain) sequence, with context. Trimming shortened V by 0 bases and J by 1 base, and 13 bases separated the two germline ends. This CDR3 has 17 residues. Germline-derived CDR1 and CDR2 are LNHNV and YYDKDF (reference sequence). These data are taken from a study of blood T cell repertoires in COVID-19. For the study at large: Whether acute or convalescent, the COVID-19 samples came from the United States, Italy and Spain.

In the source study's methods: Amplification with reference gene primers provided the estimates of nucleated cell counts. Method: immunoSEQ multiplex PCR; TCRdb's copy keeps in-frame clones and lacks some. Clone size and V and J calls were adopted from that table, with D and trimming inferred from the DNA. Seen here are over 250,000 clones, about 87% observed once, and the top ten hold just under 6.5%. Followed longitudinally, the Seattle patients had been enrolled during active infection. This TCR was sampled from a woman aged 50 to 60 with COVID-19, enrolled during active disease. The chain recombines TRBV15 with TRBJ2-4; tentatively, D is TRBD1 (7 bases). Sequenced input: peripheral blood. CDR3 DNA: TGTGCCACCAGCAGAGACCGATCAGGGGGGGCCAAAAACATTCAGTACTTC. This encodes CATSRDRSGGAKNIQYF. Filled out from reference TRBV15 and TRBJ2-4, the complete variable domain reads DAMVIQNPRYQVTQFGKPVTLSCSQTLNHNVMYWYQQKSSQAPKLLFHYYDKDFNNEADTPDNFQSRRPNTSFCFLDIRSPGLGDTAMYLCATSRDRSGGAKNIQYFGAGTRLSVL.